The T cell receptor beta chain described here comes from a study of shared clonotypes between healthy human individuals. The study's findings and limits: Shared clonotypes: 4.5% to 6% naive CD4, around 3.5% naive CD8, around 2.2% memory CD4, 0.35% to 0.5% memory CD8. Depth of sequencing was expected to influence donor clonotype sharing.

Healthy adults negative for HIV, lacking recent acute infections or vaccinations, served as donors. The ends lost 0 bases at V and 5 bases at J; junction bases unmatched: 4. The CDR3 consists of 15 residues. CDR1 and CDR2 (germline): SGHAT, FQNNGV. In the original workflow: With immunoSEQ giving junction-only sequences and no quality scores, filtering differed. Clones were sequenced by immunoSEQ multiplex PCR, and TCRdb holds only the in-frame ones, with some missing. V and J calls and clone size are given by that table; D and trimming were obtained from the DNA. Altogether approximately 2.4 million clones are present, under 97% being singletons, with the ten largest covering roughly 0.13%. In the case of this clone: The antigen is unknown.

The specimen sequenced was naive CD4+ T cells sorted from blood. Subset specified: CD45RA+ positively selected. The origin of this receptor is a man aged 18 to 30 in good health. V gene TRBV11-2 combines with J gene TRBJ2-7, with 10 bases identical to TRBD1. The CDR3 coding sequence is TGTGCCAGCAGCTTAGATCGGGACAGGGGAAACGAGCAGTACTTC. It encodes CASSLDRDRGNEQYF.